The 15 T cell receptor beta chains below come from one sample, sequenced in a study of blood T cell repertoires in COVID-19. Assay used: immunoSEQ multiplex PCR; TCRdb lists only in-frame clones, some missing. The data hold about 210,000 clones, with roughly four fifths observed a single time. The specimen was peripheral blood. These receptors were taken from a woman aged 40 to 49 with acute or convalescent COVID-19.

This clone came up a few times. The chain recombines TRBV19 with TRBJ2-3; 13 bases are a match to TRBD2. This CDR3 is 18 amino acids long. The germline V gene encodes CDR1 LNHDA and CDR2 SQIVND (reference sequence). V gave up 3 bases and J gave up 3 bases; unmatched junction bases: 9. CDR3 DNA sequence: TGTGCCAGTAGTATCGGCGGCTCGGGACTAGCGGGAACAGATACGCAGTATTTT. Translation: CASSIGGSGLAGTDTQYF.

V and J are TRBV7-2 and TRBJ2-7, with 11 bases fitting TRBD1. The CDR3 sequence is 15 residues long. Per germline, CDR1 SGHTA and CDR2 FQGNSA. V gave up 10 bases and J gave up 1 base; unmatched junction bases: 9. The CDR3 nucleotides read TGTGCCACCACTCCCCGGGACAGGGGGTCCTACGAGCAGTACTTC. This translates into CATTPRDRGSYEQYF.

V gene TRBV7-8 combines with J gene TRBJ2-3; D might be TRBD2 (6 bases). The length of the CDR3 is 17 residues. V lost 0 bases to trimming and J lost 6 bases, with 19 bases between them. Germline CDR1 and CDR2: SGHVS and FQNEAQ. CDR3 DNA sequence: TGTGCCAGCAGCTTAGCGCGGTTGGGGGGAGTATCGGATACGCAGTATTTT. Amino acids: CASSLARLGGVSDTQYF.

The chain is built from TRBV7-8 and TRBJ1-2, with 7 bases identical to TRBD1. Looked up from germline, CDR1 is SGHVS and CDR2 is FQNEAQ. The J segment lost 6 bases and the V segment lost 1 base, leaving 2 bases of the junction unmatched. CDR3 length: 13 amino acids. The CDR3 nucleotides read TGTGCCAGCAGCTTAGGAGGGGGCGATGGCTACACCTTC. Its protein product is CASSLGGGDGYTF. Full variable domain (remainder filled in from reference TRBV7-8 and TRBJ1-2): GAGVSQSPRYKVAKRGQDVALRCDPISGHVSLFWYQQALGQGPEFLTYFQNEAQLDKSGLPSDRFFAERPEGSVSTLKIQRTQQEDSAVYLCASSLGGGDGYTFGSGTRLTVV.

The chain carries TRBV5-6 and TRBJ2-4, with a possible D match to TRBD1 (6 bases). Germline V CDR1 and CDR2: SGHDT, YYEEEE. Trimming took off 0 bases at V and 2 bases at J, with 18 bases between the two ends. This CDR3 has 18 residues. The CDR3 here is CASSLEPGALGTKNIQYF. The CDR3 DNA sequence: TGTGCCAGCAGCTTGGAGCCAGGGGCACTGGGGACCAAAAACATTCAGTACTTC.

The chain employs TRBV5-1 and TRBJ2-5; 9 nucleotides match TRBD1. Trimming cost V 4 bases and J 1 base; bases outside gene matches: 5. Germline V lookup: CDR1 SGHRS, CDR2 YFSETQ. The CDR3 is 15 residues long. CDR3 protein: CASSPLQGAQETQYF. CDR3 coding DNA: TGCGCCAGCAGCCCACTACAGGGGGCCCAAGAGACCCAGTACTTC.

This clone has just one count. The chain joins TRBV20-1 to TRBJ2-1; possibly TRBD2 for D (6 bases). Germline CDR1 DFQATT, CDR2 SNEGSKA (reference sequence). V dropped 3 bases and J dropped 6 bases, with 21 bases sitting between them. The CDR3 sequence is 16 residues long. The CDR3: CSASRGSGGMGNEQFF. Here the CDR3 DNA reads TGCAGTGCTAGTAGGGGCAGCGGCGGGATGGGCAATGAGCAGTTCTTC.

CDR3 sequence: CASSLNRPGTKSTDTQYF. In DNA form, the CDR3 reads TGTGCCAGCAGCTTAAACCGCCCCGGGACTAAGTCCACAGATACGCAGTATTTT. The V gene is TRBV7-2, the J gene TRBJ2-3, with TRBD2 identical over 7 bases. CDR3 size: 18 residues. Unmatched junction bases numbered 13, after V lost 2 bases and J lost 2 bases. The V gene's germline CDR1 is SGHTA and CDR2 FQGNSA. Full variable domain (outside the CDR3, taken from reference TRBV7-2 and TRBJ2-3): GAGVSQSPSNKVTEKGKDVELRCDPISGHTALYWYRQSLGQGLEFLIYFQGNSAPDKSGLPSDRFSAERTGGSVSTLTIQRTQQEDSAVYLCASSLNRPGTKSTDTQYFGPGTRLTVL.

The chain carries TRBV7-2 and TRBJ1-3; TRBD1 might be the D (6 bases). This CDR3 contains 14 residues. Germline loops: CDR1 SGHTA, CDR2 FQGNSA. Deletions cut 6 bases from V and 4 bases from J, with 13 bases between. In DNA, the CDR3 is TGTGCCAGCAGTTACCAGGGGAAGGGAAACACCATATATTTT. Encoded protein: CASSYQGKGNTIYF.

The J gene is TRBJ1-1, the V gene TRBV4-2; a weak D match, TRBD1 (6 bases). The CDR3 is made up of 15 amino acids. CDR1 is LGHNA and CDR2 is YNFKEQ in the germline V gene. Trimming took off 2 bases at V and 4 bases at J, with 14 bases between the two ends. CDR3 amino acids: CASSQTRQVVTEAFF. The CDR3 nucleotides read TGTGCCAGCAGCCAAACACGACAGGTCGTCACTGAAGCTTTCTTT.

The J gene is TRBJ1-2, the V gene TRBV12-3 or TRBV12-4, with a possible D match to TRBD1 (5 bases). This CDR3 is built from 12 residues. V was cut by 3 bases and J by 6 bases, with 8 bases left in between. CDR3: CASSFSGNGYTF. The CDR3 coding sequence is TGTGCCAGCAGTTTTTCAGGGAATGGCTACACCTTC.

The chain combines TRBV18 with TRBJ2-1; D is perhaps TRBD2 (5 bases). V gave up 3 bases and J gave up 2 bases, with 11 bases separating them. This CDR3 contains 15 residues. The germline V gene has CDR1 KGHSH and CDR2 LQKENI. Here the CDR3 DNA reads TGTGCCAGCTCACCGGCGTCTAGCACCTACAATGAGCAGTTCTTC. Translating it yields CASSPASSTYNEQFF.

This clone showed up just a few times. In nucleotides, the CDR3 is TGTGCCAGCAGTTTCCCCGGGAGCCTTAATGAAAAACTGTTTTTT. Translated, it gives CASSFPGSLNEKLFF. The rearrangement joins TRBV25-1 to TRBJ1-4; D gene unclear. Germline lookup yields CDR1 MGHDK and CDR2 SYGVNS. The CDR3 runs 15 residues. With 5 bases removed from V and 4 bases from J, the gap between germline ends came to 14 bases.

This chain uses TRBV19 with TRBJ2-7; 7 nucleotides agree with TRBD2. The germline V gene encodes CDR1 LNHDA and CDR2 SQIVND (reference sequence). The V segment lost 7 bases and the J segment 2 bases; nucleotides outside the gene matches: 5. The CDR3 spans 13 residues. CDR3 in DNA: TGTGCCAGTAACTCGGGAGGACCCTACGAGCAGTACTTC. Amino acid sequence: CASNSGGPYEQYF. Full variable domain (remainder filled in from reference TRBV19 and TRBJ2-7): DGGITQSPKYLFRKEGQNVTLSCEQNLNHDAMYWYRQDPGQGLRLIYYSQIVNDFQKGDIAEGYSVSREKKESFPLTVTSAQKNPTAFYLCASNSGGPYEQYFGPGTRLTVT.

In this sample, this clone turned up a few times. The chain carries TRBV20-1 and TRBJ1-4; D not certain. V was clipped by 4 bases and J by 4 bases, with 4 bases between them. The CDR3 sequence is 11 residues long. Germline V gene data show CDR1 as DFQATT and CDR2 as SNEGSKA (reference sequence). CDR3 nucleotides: TGCAGTGCTAACTATAATGAAAAACTGTTTTTT. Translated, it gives CSANYNEKLFF.